These 15 T cell receptor beta chains were all obtained from the same sample, sequenced in a study of cytomegalovirus exposure and HLA in healthy donors. PCR was performed using 60 Vbeta and 13 Jbeta primers. The protocol was immunoSEQ multiplex PCR, while the TCRdb copy is restricted to in-frame clones and leaves out a portion. Of approximately 150,000 clones in the sample, about 60% were seen once. Sequencing was performed on PBMCs. The receptors come from a woman aged 60-75 years in good health and CMV-seropositive.

The chain employs TRBV28 and TRBJ2-1; TRBD2 matches at 10 bases. J lost 4 bases, V lost 3 bases, and 12 bases had no gene match. Looked up from germline, CDR1 is MDHEN and CDR2 is SYDVKM. The CDR3 is 18 residues long. CDR3 sequence (DNA): TGTGCCAGCAGTTTGTCGCCTAGCGGGAGAGCGGTATACAATGAGCAGTTCTTC. Translating it yields CASSLSPSGRAVYNEQFF.

The chain links TRBV4-3 to TRBJ2-3; D is unresolved. CDR1 is LGHNA and CDR2 is YSLEER in the germline V gene. V was cut by 2 bases and J by 0 bases, with 12 bases left in between. The CDR3 is made up of 16 amino acids. The chain's CDR3 is CASSQYSGSSTDTQYF. Here the CDR3 DNA reads TGCGCCAGCAGCCAATACTCCGGGTCCAGCACAGATACGCAGTATTTT.

The chain employs TRBV18 and TRBJ1-2, with no clear D. This CDR3 spans 13 amino acids. V lost 3 bases and J lost 2, with 7 bases in between. Germline loops: CDR1 KGHSH, CDR2 LQKENI. As DNA, the CDR3 is TGTGCCAGCTCACCGGAGGCAAACTATGGCTACACCTTC. This codes for CASSPEANYGYTF.

In this sample, this clone turned up a few times. The rearrangement links TRBV9 to TRBJ2-3; 7 positions agree with TRBD2. Trimming removed 7 bases from V and 4 bases from J; junction bases left unmatched: 12. CDR3 length equals 15 residues. Germline-derived CDR1 and CDR2 are SGDLS and YYNGEE. The CDR3, as DNA: TGTGCCAGCGGCCTAGGGAGGGCCGTTTCAGATACGCAGTATTTT. This gives the protein CASGLGRAVSDTQYF.

This chain uses TRBV6-5 with TRBJ2-1; 7 nucleotides match TRBD2. The ends lost 6 bases at V and 5 bases at J; junction bases unmatched: 10. The germline V gene encodes CDR1 MNHEY and CDR2 SVGAGI. The CDR3 is made up of 15 amino acids. DNA of the CDR3: TGTGCCAGCAGATGGGGGAGGGCGTTCGACAATGAGCAGTTCTTC. Amino acids: CASRWGRAFDNEQFF.

The chain has TRBV28 and TRBJ1-2; 7 positions match TRBD1. This CDR3 has 14 amino acids. Germline V CDR1 and CDR2: MDHEN, SYDVKM. The V segment lost 1 base and the J segment 8 bases; nucleotides outside the gene matches: 7. The CDR3 is CASSLSTGEQGYTF. Written as DNA, the CDR3 is TGTGCCAGCAGTTTATCCACAGGGGAGCAAGGCTACACCTTC.

This sequence joins TRBV19 and TRBJ2-7, with a weak D call TRBD2 (6 bases). Germline V gene sequence: CDR1 LNHDA, CDR2 SQIVND (reference sequence). The CDR3 is 14 amino acids. The V gene lost 4 bases and the J gene lost 0 bases, with 10 bases spanning the gap. The CDR3, as DNA: TGTGCCAGTAGTAGGGAGGTGAGCTCCTACGAGCAGTACTTC. Protein product: CASSREVSSYEQYF.

The J gene is TRBJ2-1, the V gene TRBV5-1, with TRBD2 matching over 12 bases. V lost 0 bases, J lost 15 bases, and 4 bases stayed unmatched. CDR3 length: 13 residues. Per the germline V gene, CDR1 is SGHRS and CDR2 is YFSETQ. CDR3 nucleotide sequence: TGCGCCAGCAGCTTGGGACTAGCGGGAGTTCGGTTCTTC. Translation gives CASSLGLAGVRFF.

This sequence joins TRBV18 and TRBJ2-2; perhaps TRBD1 as D (5 bases). With 3 bases removed from V and 5 bases from J, the gap between germline ends came to 13 bases. Germline loops: CDR1 KGHSH, CDR2 LQKENI. The CDR3 has 15 residues. The CDR3 spells CASSPEQESTGELFF. The CDR3 DNA follows: TGTGCCAGCTCACCGGAACAGGAGAGTACCGGGGAGCTGTTTTTT.

The chain has TRBV29-1 and TRBJ2-1, with TRBD2 matching 11 bases. V shed 7 bases and J 8 bases; nucleotides not matched to a gene: 7. Germline V lookup: CDR1 SQVTM, CDR2 ANQGSEA. The CDR3 has 13 amino acids. Here the CDR3 reads CSAVAGGPHEQFF. The CDR3 DNA reads TGCAGCGCCGTAGCGGGAGGGCCCCATGAGCAGTTCTTC.

The genes are TRBV5-1 and TRBJ1-1; D is perhaps TRBD1 (6 bases). Germline V gene data show CDR1 as SGHRS and CDR2 as YFSETQ. V gave up 0 bases and J gave up 4 bases, with 7 bases separating them. This CDR3 region has 13 residues. The CDR3 reads CASSLGGGTEAFF. The DNA for the CDR3 is TGCGCCAGCAGCTTGGGAGGGGGCACTGAAGCTTTCTTT.

The chain carries TRBV11-2 and TRBJ2-2, with 7 nucleotides matching TRBD2. Germline values: CDR1 SGHAT, CDR2 FQNNGV. CDR3 length equals 14 residues. With 4 bases clipped from V and 6 bases from J, the junction kept 5 bases outside the gene matches. CDR3 nucleotide sequence: TGTGCCAGCAGCTCACCAACTAGCGCCGGGGAGCTGTTTTTT. Protein sequence: CASSSPTSAGELFF.

The chain carries TRBV7-9 and TRBJ2-7; D uncertain. The CDR3 totals 14 residues. Trimming stripped 3 bases from V and 4 bases from J, with 13 bases between. Per the germline V gene, CDR1 is SEHNR and CDR2 is FQNEAQ (reference sequence). The DNA for the CDR3 is TGTGCCAGCAGCTTTCGAAAACCCGCGTACGAGCAGTACTTC. Translating it yields CASSFRKPAYEQYF.

The genes are TRBV18 and TRBJ1-3; possible D gene TRBD1, 5 bases. The CDR3 has 19 residues. V was pared by 2 bases and J by 2 bases, with 22 bases between. From germline, CDR1 is KGHSH and CDR2 LQKENI. The CDR3 here is CASSPYPGSALLAGNTIYF. CDR3 DNA: TGTGCCAGCTCACCATACCCAGGGTCTGCATTGTTGGCTGGAAACACCATATATTTT.

Note on this clone: A read error may produce the germline difference seen at one junction end. This chain joins TRBV7-7 and TRBJ2-5, with D perhaps TRBD2 (6 bases). The germline V gene encodes CDR1 SSHAT and CDR2 FNYEAQ (reference sequence). This CDR3 region has 15 residues. The CDR3 is CASSSHGSGQETQYF. The CDR3 DNA reads TGTGCTAGCAGCTCCCATGGTAGCGGACAAGAGACCCAGTACTTC.